This T cell receptor beta chain comes out of a study of response to subunit inactivated influenza vaccine (dated by TCRdb to between 2017 and 2018). For the wider study: The study used deep quantitative T cell receptor repertoire profiling to track responses to a trivalent subunit inactivated influenza vaccine. General conclusions and limits of the study: The authors suggested that each seasonal influenza vaccination may recruit only a limited number of new T cells.

Taken with the paper, the label for time point translates to: 45 days after influenza vaccine administration. Preparation of the library involved RT-PCR. The sample was run on an Illumina HiSeq 2500. TCRdb trimmed public reads at Q25 via fastp, called clones via MiXCR and kept in-frame beta chains. Each CDR3 protein gets just one entry, which takes the most common genes and DNA from the rows behind it. The table for this sample lists about 480,000 distinct CDR3 sequences; roughly 13% of them were counted only once. Over 10% of the sample is taken by the ten largest. The CDR3 has 15 amino acids, counting the end cysteine and phenylalanine. The sequence is cut down to CDR3 DNA, 45 bases in frame from base 1. Germline trimming: 8 bases from V, 7 bases from J; junction bases outside gene matches: 14. Remarks on this clonotype: Its specific antigen is unknown. It has no much larger one-base neighbor in the sample; base qualities were not kept.

This sample comprised PBMCs from blood, obtained roughly 46 days after vaccination. The chain links TRBV12-3 or TRBV12-4 with TRBJ2-3, and 8 junction bases match TRBD2. This TCR derives from a man aged 45-60 years who received an inactivated influenza vaccine. Donor details come from another sample of the same person, matched by shared clones. The DNA is as follows: TGTGCCAGCCTGGTTACTAGCGGCGTCGGGAATACGCAGTATTTT. It is translated as CASLVTSGVGNTQYF.